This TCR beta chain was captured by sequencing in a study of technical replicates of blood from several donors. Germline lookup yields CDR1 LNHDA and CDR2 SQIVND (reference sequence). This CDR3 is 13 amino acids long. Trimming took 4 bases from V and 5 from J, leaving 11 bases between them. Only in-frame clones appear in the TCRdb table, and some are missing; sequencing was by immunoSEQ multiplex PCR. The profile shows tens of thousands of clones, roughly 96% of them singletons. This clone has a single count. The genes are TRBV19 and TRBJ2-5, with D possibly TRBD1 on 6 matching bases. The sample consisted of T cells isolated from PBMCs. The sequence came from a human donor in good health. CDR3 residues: CASSRQVWETQYF. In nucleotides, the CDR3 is TGTGCCAGTAGTAGACAGGTATGGGAGACCCAGTACTTC. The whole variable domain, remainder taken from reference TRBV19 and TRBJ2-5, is DGGITQSPKYLFRKEGQNVTLSCEQNLNHDAMYWYRQDPGQGLRLIYYSQIVNDFQKGDIAEGYSVSREKKESFPLTVTSAQKNPTAFYLCASSRQVWETQYFGPGTRLLVL.